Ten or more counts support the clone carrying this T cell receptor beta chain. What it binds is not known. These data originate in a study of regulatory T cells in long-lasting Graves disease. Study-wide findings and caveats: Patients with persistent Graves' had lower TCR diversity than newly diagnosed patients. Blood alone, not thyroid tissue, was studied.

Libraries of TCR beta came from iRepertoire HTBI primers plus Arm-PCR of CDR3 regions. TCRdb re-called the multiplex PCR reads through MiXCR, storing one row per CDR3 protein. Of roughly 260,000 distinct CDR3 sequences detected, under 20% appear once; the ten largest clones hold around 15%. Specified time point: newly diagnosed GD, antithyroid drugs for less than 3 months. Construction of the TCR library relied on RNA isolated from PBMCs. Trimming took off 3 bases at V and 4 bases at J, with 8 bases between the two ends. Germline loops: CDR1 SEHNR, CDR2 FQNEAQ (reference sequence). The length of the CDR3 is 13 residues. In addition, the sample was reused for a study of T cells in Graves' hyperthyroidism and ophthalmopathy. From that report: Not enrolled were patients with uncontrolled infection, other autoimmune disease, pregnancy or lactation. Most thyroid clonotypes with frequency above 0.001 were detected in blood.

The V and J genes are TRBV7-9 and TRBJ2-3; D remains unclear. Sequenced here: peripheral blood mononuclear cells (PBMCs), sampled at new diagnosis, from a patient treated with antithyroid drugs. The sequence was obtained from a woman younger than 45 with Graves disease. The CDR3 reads CASSLSTPDTQYF. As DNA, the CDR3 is TGTGCCAGCAGCTTGTCCACCCCAGATACGCAGTATTTT.